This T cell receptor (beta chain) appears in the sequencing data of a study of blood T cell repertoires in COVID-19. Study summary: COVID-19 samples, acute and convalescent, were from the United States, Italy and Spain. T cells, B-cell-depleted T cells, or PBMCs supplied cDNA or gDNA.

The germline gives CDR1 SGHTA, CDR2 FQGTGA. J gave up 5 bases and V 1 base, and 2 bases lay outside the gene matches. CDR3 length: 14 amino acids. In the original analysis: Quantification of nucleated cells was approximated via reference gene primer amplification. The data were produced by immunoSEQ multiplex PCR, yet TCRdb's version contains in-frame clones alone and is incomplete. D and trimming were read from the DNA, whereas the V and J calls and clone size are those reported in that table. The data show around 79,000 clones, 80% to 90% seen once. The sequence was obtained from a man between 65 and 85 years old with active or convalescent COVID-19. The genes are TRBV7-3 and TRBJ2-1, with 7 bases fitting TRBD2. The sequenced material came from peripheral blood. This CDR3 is CASSLSGGDNEQFF. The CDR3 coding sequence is TGTGCCAGCAGCTTAAGTGGGGGGGACAATGAGCAGTTCTTC.